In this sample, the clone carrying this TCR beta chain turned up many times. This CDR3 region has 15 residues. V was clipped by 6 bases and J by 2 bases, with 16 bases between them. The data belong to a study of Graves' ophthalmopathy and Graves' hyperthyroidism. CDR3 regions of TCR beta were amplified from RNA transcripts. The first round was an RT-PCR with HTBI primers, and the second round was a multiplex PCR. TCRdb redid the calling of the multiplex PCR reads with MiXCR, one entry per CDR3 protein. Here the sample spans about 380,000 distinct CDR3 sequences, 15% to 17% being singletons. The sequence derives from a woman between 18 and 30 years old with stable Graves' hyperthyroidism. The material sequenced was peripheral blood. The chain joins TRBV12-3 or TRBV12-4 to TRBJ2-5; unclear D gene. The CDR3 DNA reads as TGTGCCAGCAGACCTTTCGGACGAGAGCAAGAGACCCAGTACTTC. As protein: CASRPFGREQETQYF.